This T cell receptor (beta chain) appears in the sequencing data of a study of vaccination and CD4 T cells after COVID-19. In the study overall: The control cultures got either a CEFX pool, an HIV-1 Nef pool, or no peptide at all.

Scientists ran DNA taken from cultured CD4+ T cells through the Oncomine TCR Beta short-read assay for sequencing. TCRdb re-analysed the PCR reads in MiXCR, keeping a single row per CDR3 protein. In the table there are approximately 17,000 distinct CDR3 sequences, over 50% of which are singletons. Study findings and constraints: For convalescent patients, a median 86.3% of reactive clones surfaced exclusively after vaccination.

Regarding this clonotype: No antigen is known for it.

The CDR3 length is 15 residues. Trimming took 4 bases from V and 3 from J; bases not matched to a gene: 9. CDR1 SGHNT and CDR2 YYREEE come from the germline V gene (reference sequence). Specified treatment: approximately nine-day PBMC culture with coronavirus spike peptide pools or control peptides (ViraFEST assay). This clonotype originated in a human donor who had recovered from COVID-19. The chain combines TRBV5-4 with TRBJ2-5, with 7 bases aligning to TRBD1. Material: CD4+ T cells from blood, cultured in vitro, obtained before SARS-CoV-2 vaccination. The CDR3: CASSPPGQSKETQYF. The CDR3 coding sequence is TGTGCCAGCAGCCCGCCGGGACAGAGTAAAGAGACCCAGTACTTC.